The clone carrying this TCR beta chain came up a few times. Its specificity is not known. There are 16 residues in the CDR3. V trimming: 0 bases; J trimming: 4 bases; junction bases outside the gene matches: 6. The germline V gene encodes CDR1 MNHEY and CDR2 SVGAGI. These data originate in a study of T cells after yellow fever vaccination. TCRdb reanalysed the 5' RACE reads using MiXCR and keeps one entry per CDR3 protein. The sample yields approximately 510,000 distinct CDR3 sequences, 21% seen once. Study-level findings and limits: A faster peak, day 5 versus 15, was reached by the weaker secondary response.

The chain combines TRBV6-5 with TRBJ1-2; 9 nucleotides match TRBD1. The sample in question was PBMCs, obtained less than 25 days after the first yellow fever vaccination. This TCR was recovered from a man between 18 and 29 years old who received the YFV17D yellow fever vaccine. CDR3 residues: CASSYSIGTGLYGYTF. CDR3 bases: TGTGCCAGCAGTTACTCGATCGGGACAGGGCTCTATGGCTACACCTTC.